A selection of T cell receptor beta chains follows, all from one sample in a study of cytomegalovirus exposure and HLA in healthy donors. The assay was immunoSEQ multiplex PCR, and TCRdb's table has in-frame clones only and misses some. The sample contains fewer than 100,000 clones, around 77% of which appear only once. Sequenced sample: PBMCs. The receptors were gathered from a man between 35 and 55 years old in good health and CMV-seronegative. Both conserved end residues are part of each CDR3. D genes are given only for firm matches. For some rows the clone size is stated as once, few or many, or as a class when expanded; others skip it.

size,V,D,J,DNA,CDR3
-,TRBV7-9,-,TRBJ2-7,TGTGCCAGCAGCCCCCGGGACGGGGGATCCGAGCAGTACTTC,CASSPRDGGSEQYF
-,TRBV11-2,TRBD2,TRBJ2-5,TGTGCCAGCAGCTTAAATCTAGCGGGAGGGCAAGAGACCCAGTACTTC,CASSLNLAGGQETQYF
-,TRBV5-4,TRBD2,TRBJ2-2,TGTGCCAGCAGCCCCGGGAGGGGGAACACCGGGGAGCTGTTTTTT,CASSPGRGNTGELFF
-,TRBV6-1,-,TRBJ2-7,TGTGCCAGCAGTGTCCAGGACTCCTACGAGCAGTACTTC,CASSVQDSYEQYF
-,TRBV5-1,-,TRBJ1-1,TGCGCCACCAAAGCTGATCCTGGGCCGGCCACTGAAGCTTTCTTT,CATKADPGPATEAFF
-,TRBV25-1,-,TRBJ2-5,TGTGCCAGCAGCACGGGGATCGGGTCAACGACCCAGTACTTC,CASSTGIGSTTQYF
-,TRBV2,-,TRBJ2-7,TGTGCCAGCACCCCGAACGGAGGTTCTCACGAGCAGTACTTC,CASTPNGGSHEQYF
-,TRBV10-2,TRBD1,TRBJ2-2,TGCGCCAGCAGTGAGTCGGGACAGGGGCACACCGGGGAGCTGTTTTTT,CASSESGQGHTGELFF
-,TRBV19,-,TRBJ1-3,TGTGCCAGCGGACAGCGCAGCTCTGGAAACACCATATATTTT,CASGQRSSGNTIYF
once,TRBV5-6,-,TRBJ2-5,TGTGCCCCCCCATGGAGGGGGCTTGAGCAGTACTTC,CAPPWRGLEQYF
-,TRBV2,-,TRBJ1-3,TGTGCCAGCATCGAAGACAGGCGGTCTGGAAACACCATATATTTT,CASIEDRRSGNTIYF